This record covers a single T cell receptor beta chain. TCRdb recomputed clones from the PCR reads via MiXCR. Of approximately 21,000 clones in the sample, roughly 28% were seen once. The data are from a study of metastatic and nonmetastatic thyroid tumors. Thyroid surgery was preceded by no treatment in any patient. This CDR3 has 14 residues. The germline V gene has CDR1 SGHTS and CDR2 YDEGEE. V lost 4 bases, J lost 6 bases, and 16 bases lay in between. The V and J genes are TRBV5-8 and TRBJ1-1; D is possibly TRBD1 (5 bases). The sequence was collected from a male donor with papillary thyroid cancer or a benign thyroid nodule (not recorded which). Some clones in this sample may be carry-over from other donors' samples. The sequencing input was tumor tissue. This CDR3 is CASSPWAGKAEAFF. The CDR3, as DNA: TGTGCCAGCAGCCCCTGGGCAGGGAAGGCTGAAGCTTTCTTT.